The rows below give T cell receptor beta chains drawn from one sample of a study of OX40 agonist ivuxolimab in advanced cancers. The table came from immunoSEQ multiplex PCR; TCRdb's copy has only in-frame clones and leaves some out. The sample consists of about 51,000 clones, roughly 80% of them appearing once. The source material was CD4+ or CD8+ T cells sorted from blood, sampled in a trial of the OX40 agonist ivuxolimab. The receptors originated from an adult with an advanced solid tumor such as melanoma, head and neck, liver or kidney cancer. CDR3s include the opening cysteine and the closing phenylalanine or tryptophan. The D gene is left open where the match is weak. Not every row has a clone size; where given, it reads once, few, many or a size class.

V gene,J gene,D gene,clone size,CDR3 DNA,CDR3 protein
TRBV11-2,TRBJ2-2,.,few,TGTGCCAGCAGCGGGTGGAACACCGGGGAGCTGTTTTTT,CASSGWNTGELFF
TRBV7-6,TRBJ2-2,.,.,TGTGCCAGCACCTCTCATCCAGCCATCACCGGGGAGCTGTTTTTT,CASTSHPAITGELFF
TRBV18,TRBJ2-7,.,.,TGTGCCAGCTCACCCGATCTATACGGGCGCGAGCAGTACTTC,CASSPDLYGREQYF
TRBV5-5,TRBJ2-5,.,few,TGTGCCAGCAGCTTGTATAGGACAGTGGAGACCCAGTACTTC,CASSLYRTVETQYF
TRBV15,TRBJ2-7,TRBD1,.,TGTGCCACCAGCAGCGACAGGGGCGAGCAGTACTTC,CATSSDRGEQYF
TRBV2,TRBJ1-2,.,.,TGTGCCAGCAACCCCCGGGACTGGGGTGGCTACACCTTC,CASNPRDWGGYTF
TRBV29-1,TRBJ1-5,.,.,TGCAGCGTTGCACCAGCGCCAACAACCAGTCAGCCCCAGCATTTT,CSVAPAPTTSQPQHF
TRBV7-8,TRBJ1-2,TRBD1,.,TGTGCCAGCAGCTTGCAGGGGGAGCTATATGGCTACACCTTC,CASSLQGELYGYTF
TRBV7-9,TRBJ1-1,.,.,TGTGCCAGCAGCACCCTGGGGGGATCGGCTGAAGCTTTCTTT,CASSTLGGSAEAFF
TRBV11-2,TRBJ1-3,.,.,TGTGCCAGCAGCTTAGTTCCACGAGGGACTGGAAACACCATATATTTT,CASSLVPRGTGNTIYF
TRBV2,TRBJ1-4,.,.,TGTGCCAGCAGTGAGGGGGTCTGGGAAAAACTGTTTTTT,CASSEGVWEKLFF
TRBV5-1,TRBJ2-3,.,.,TGCGCCAGCAGCTTGGGTCGGAATACAGATACGCAGTATTTT,CASSLGRNTDTQYF
TRBV4-2,TRBJ2-2,TRBD2,.,TGTGCCAGCAGCCAAGATACCCCCCGACTAGCGGGAGGTTTTGGGACCGGGGAGCTGTTTTTT,CASSQDTPRLAGGFGTGELFF
TRBV15,TRBJ1-2,.,.,TGTGCCACCAGCAGAGCCCGGGCTCTCTATGGCTACACCTTC,CATSRARALYGYTF